The sequence of this T cell receptor beta chain was determined in a study of blood T cell repertoires in COVID-19. CDR1 is MNHEY and CDR2 is SMNVEV in the germline V gene (reference sequence). The ends lost 6 bases at V and 3 bases at J; junction bases unmatched: 9. The CDR3 is 15 amino acids. Libraries were prepared by immunoSEQ multiplex PCR; TCRdb keeps only in-frame clonotypes and omits some of them. Here the sample spans 250,000 or so clones, 82% being singletons. This chain uses TRBV27 with TRBJ1-1; 8 bases are a match to TRBD1. Specimen: peripheral blood. This TCR derives from a woman in her 70s with acute or convalescent COVID-19. The CDR3 DNA reads TGTGCCAGCAGACCCTCAGGGGGCAGATACACTGAAGCTTTCTTT. Amino acids: CASRPSGGRYTEAFF.